This T cell receptor beta chain is from a study of cytomegalovirus exposure and HLA in healthy donors. Both 60 Vbeta primers and 13 Jbeta primers went into the PCR. Some clones are missing from TCRdb's copy, which holds only in-frame ones; the method was immunoSEQ multiplex PCR. This table has approximately 130,000 clones, approximately 89% appearing once. This TCR came from a woman in her thirties in good health and CMV-seropositive. The specimen sequenced was PBMCs.

The CDR3 bases are TGTGCCAGCAGTTTGGCAGGGGCAACGAACACTGAAGCTTTCTTT. Its translation: CASSLAGATNTEAFF. The gene calls are TRBV28 and TRBJ1-1, with D possibly matching TRBD1 (6 bases). The length of the CDR3 is 15 residues. The germline gives CDR1 MDHEN, CDR2 SYDVKM. Trimming removed 3 bases at V and 1 base at J, with 12 bases between.